Here is one T cell receptor beta chain with its context. The method was immunoSEQ multiplex PCR; TCRdb's version includes in-frame clones alone and lacks a portion of them. The table records around 200,000 clones, 65% to 85% of them present only once. The data are from a study of blood T cell repertoires in COVID-19. For the study at large: COVID-19 samples collected from the United States, Italy and Spain covered acute and convalescent phases. The cDNA or gDNA used as material had been derived from T cells, B-cell-depleted T cells, or PBMCs.

Germline V lookup: CDR1 LNHDA, CDR2 SQIVND (reference sequence). J lost 0 bases, V lost 3 bases, and 5 bases had no gene match. CDR3 length equals 18 residues. The sample consisted of peripheral blood. The chain joins TRBV19 to TRBJ2-4, with 13 bases matching TRBD2. The clonotype comes from a woman at least 80 years old with acute or convalescent COVID-19. The CDR3 sequence: CASSIGLAGALAKNIQYF. DNA of the CDR3: TGTGCCAGTAGTATCGGACTAGCGGGGGCTCTAGCCAAAAACATTCAGTACTTC. The variable domain in full, completed from reference TRBV19 and TRBJ2-4, reads DGGITQSPKYLFRKEGQNVTLSCEQNLNHDAMYWYRQDPGQGLRLIYYSQIVNDFQKGDIAEGYSVSREKKESFPLTVTSAQKNPTAFYLCASSIGLAGALAKNIQYFGAGTRLSVL.